This T cell receptor (beta chain) was sequenced in a study of T-cell reconstitution after alpha-beta-depleted transplantation in children (dated by TCRdb to about 2016). Study-wide context: The study quantitatively tracked T-cell immune reconstitution after TCRalphabeta/CD19-depleted allogeneic hematopoietic cell transplantation in children using TCR repertoire profiling. Study-wide conclusions, independent of this receptor: Apparently early alphabetaT-cell count recovery about two months after transplant reportedly relied on only several hundred rapidly expanded clones derived from non-depleted graft cells. In some patients, the high TCRbeta diversity seen at day 60 was put down to recipient T cells and intrathymic progenitors that had survived conditioning. The frequencies of hyperexpanded clones fell over the following months, and after one year, T-cell counts and TCRbeta diversity were mostly attributed to newly produced T cells.

Trimming removed 6 bases from V and 6 bases from J, leaving 9 bases between the germline ends. The CDR3 has 12 amino acids, counting the end cysteine and phenylalanine. The CDR3 DNA has 36 bases and is translated from base 1. The germline V gene (reference sequence) specifies LGHDT as CDR1 and YNNKEL as CDR2. The treatment or condition tag for this specimen amounts to: allogeneic hematopoietic cell transplantation with graft depleted of TCRalphabeta T cells and CD19 B cells. The transplant recipients were children given TCRalphabeta/CD19-depleted allogeneic hematopoietic cell grafts. This clonotype was detected many times. There is no known antigen for this receptor. Base qualities are not provided; no much larger clone lies one nucleotide away. Library preparation used PCR. Sequencing was carried out with an Illumina HiSeq 2500. Molecular barcoding was employed in the preparation of TCR libraries, with unique molecular identifiers being used to normalize TCRbeta repertoire quantification. The public reads were run again by TCRdb, first through fastp at Q25 and then through MiXCR, and only productive beta chains were kept. Identical CDR3 protein sequences are pooled into one entry, listed with their most common genes and DNA. The sample table records 200,000 to 250,000 distinct CDR3 sequences; 9.5% to 13% of these occur just once. Under 30% of the sample lies in the top ten.

The starting material was PBMCs, obtained before TCRalphabeta/CD19-depleted stem cell transplant. The TCR comes from a child in the first two years of life with acute myeloid leukemia, due to receive a stem cell transplant. The chain was built from TRBV3-1 and TRBJ2-1; the D gene is possibly TRBD2, with 6 bases matching. This receptor carries the CDR3 CASRGGGNEQFF. Read as DNA, the sequence is TGTGCCAGCAGGGGGGGAGGCAATGAGCAGTTCTTC.